The text below deals with one TCR beta chain. The record originates from a study of radiation and T cells in renal cell carcinoma. The time point: blood 4 weeks post-SBRT, at nephrectomy. The sample's treatment: 15 Gy SBRT to primary tumor, nephrectomy 4 weeks later. The data were produced by immunoSEQ multiplex PCR, yet TCRdb's version contains in-frame clones alone and is incomplete. This table holds fewer than 200,000 clones, around 89% found once. The germline V gene encodes CDR1 MNHNY and CDR2 SVGAGI (reference sequence). V shed 7 bases, J shed 1 base, and the junction held 11 bases outside the gene matches. CDR3 length: 16 residues.

This chain links TRBV6-6 with TRBJ1-1, with 8 bases matching TRBD1. Sequences were derived from blood, sampled from a patient whose treatment included radiotherapy and nephrectomy. The receptor comes from a woman aged 50 to 60 with renal cell carcinoma. Written as DNA, the CDR3 is TGTGCCAGCACCGAAAAGCAGGGGGCTGAGAACACTGAAGCTTTCTTT. Its protein product is CASTEKQGAENTEAFF.